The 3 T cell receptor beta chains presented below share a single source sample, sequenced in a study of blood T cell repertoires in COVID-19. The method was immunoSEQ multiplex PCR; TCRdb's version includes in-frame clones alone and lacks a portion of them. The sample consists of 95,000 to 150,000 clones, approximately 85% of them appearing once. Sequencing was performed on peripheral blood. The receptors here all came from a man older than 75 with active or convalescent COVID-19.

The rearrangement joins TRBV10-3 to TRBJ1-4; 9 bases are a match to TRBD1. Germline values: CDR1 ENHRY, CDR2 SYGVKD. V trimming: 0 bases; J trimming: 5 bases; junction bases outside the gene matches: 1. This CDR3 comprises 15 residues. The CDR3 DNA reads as TGTGCCATCAGTGAGTCGGACAGGGGCAATGAAAAACTGTTTTTT. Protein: CAISESDRGNEKLFF.

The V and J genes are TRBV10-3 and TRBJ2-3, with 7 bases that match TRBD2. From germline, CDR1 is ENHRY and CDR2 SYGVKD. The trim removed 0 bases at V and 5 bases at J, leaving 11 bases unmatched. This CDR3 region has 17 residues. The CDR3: CAISESGRGIFGDTQYF. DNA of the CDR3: TGTGCCATCAGTGAGTCAGGGCGGGGGATCTTCGGAGATACGCAGTATTTT.

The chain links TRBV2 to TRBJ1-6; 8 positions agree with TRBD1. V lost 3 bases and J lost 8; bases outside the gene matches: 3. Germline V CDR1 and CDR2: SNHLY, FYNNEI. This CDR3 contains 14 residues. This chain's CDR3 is CASSDRTGYSPLHF. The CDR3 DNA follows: TGTGCCAGCAGTGATCGGACAGGGTATTCACCCCTCCACTTT.